Presented here are 14 T cell receptor beta chains from one specimen sequenced in a study of CD8 T cells in ankylosing spondylitis. Regarding the study as a whole: Characteristic of ankylosing spondylitis blood, it appeared, was a TCR beta motif comprising several highly homologous variants.

These receptors have no identified antigens. One entry per CDR3 protein, called by TCRdb with MiXCR from the 5' RACE reads. The data show over 450,000 distinct CDR3 sequences, with approximately 12% seen just once and approximately 7% held by the top ten. Sequencing input: blood, either unsorted or a sorted T cell fraction (not recorded which). The receptors originated from a male donor with ankylosing spondylitis.

This clonotype was observed many times. This chain uses TRBV10-3 with TRBJ1-5; a weak D match, TRBD1 (6 bases). This CDR3 comprises 16 residues. Per germline, CDR1 ENHRY and CDR2 SYGVKD. The germline V and J ends were trimmed by 2 bases and 7 bases, with 18 bases remaining between them. The CDR3 loop reads CAISETQQGQGQPQHF. The CDR3 coding sequence is TGTGCCATCAGTGAGACCCAACAGGGTCAAGGACAGCCCCAGCATTTT.

This clonotype was detected a few times. V gene TRBV10-1 combines with J gene TRBJ2-1; TRBD2 matches at 13 bases. Losses at the gene ends were 2 bases for V and 16 bases for J; bases not matched to a gene: 5. The CDR3 contains 13 residues. Germline CDR1 WNHNN, CDR2 SYGVQD (reference sequence). CDR3 coding DNA: TGCGCCAGCAGTGAGGGGACTAGCGGGACGCTTTTCTTC. It specifies CASSEGTSGTLFF.

This clonotype was observed a few times. This chain joins TRBV6-7 and TRBJ2-3, with TRBD2 matching over 11 bases. TRBV6-7 is an open reading frame, and its role is uncertain. The CDR3 has 15 amino acids. V lost 7 bases, J lost 4 bases, and 7 bases stayed unmatched. Written as DNA, the CDR3 is TGTGCCAGCATAGCGGGAGGGCCCCAGCCAGATACGCAGTATTTT. It encodes CASIAGGPQPDTQYF.

This chain connects TRBV20-1 to TRBJ2-3; 8 nucleotides match TRBD2. CDR1 is DFQATT, CDR2 SNEGSKA, per germline (reference sequence). The CDR3 covers 14 residues. With 5 bases clipped from V and 2 bases from J, the junction kept 6 bases outside the gene matches. The CDR3 loop is CSAPNSGVTDTQYF. In nucleotides, the CDR3 is TGCAGTGCTCCTAATAGCGGGGTCACAGATACGCAGTATTTT.

This clonotype was seen ten or more times. This chain links TRBV12-3 or TRBV12-4 with TRBJ1-2; 7 bases match TRBD1. The length of the CDR3 is 13 residues. The V and J ends lost 5 bases and 7 bases, in that order; junction bases with no gene match: 7. As DNA, the CDR3 is TGTGCCAGCAGTCTACAGGGGAGTAGTGGCTACACCTTC. Translation: CASSLQGSSGYTF.

This chain connects TRBV4-2 to TRBJ2-6; D is unresolved. Germline V gene lookup returns CDR1 LGHNA and CDR2 YNFKEQ. V was pared by 1 base and J by 0 bases, with 7 bases between. The length of the CDR3 is 16 residues. The CDR3 sequence: CASSQGQLSGANVLTF. The CDR3 DNA reads as TGTGCCAGCAGCCAAGGGCAGCTCTCTGGGGCCAACGTCCTGACTTTC.

This clonotype was seen at least ten times. The genes are TRBV7-2 and TRBJ2-3; TRBD1 agrees at 8 bases. CDR1 is SGHTA and CDR2 is FQGNSA in the germline V gene. The CDR3 spans 14 residues. J was trimmed by 3 bases and V by 10 bases; bases with no gene match: 9. The CDR3 DNA is TGTGCCACCCTTCCGACAGGGGTTACAGATACGCAGTATTTT. Translation: CATLPTGVTDTQYF.

This clonotype was seen more than once but under ten times. This chain joins TRBV7-2 and TRBJ2-3; 7 bases align to TRBD2. CDR1 and CDR2 from the germline V gene are SGHTA and FQGNSA. Unmatched junction bases numbered 5, after V lost 4 bases and J lost 10 bases. This CDR3 is 12 amino acids long. CDR3: CASSSAGRAQYF. Here the CDR3 DNA reads TGTGCCAGCAGCTCAGCGGGAAGGGCGCAGTATTTT.

This clonotype was seen a few times. CDR3 in amino acids: CSALTGGNTDTQYF. The CDR3 DNA sequence: TGCAGTGCTCTGACAGGGGGAAACACAGATACGCAGTATTTT. The rearrangement joins TRBV20-1 to TRBJ2-3, with TRBD1 matching over 9 bases. V dropped 5 bases and J dropped 2; count of bases not matched to a gene: 5. Looked up from germline, CDR1 is DFQATT and CDR2 is SNEGSKA (reference sequence). CDR3 length: 14 amino acids.

This clonotype was counted between two and nine times. V usage is TRBV30 and J usage is TRBJ2-2; D gene unclear. This CDR3 is built from 12 residues. The germline CDR1 and CDR2 sequences are GTSNPN and SVGIG (reference sequence). The CDR3 DNA reads TGTGCACTGGGGTCCTACCCCGGGGAGCTGTTTTTT. This sequence encodes CALGSYPGELFF.

Only a few counts were recorded for this clonotype. The chain has TRBV7-6 and TRBJ2-3; D is unclear. The CDR3 covers 15 residues. Germline V lookup: CDR1 SGHVS, CDR2 FNYEAQ. V was pared by 4 bases and J by 2 bases, with 13 bases between. The CDR3 loop reads CASSSTERNTDTQYF. CDR3 in DNA: TGTGCCAGCAGCTCGACGGAAAGGAACACAGATACGCAGTATTTT.

This clonotype was observed at least ten times. The CDR3 coding sequence is TGTGCCAGCAGCCCAACCGGGACAGCAAGAGGGGCCCAGTACTTC. It specifies CASSPTGTARGAQYF. The rearrangement joins TRBV7-9 to TRBJ2-5; 7 bases are a match to TRBD1. The V and J ends lost 5 bases and 9 bases, in that order; junction bases with no gene match: 15. Germline CDR1 reads SEHNR; CDR2 reads FQNEAQ (reference sequence). The CDR3 sequence is 15 residues long.

The rearrangement links TRBV6-2 or TRBV6-3 to TRBJ2-1; D possibly corresponds to TRBD1 (5 bases). The V and J ends lost 9 bases and 5 bases respectively, with 8 bases between them. The germline gives CDR1 MNHEY, CDR2 SVGEGT. CDR3 length equals 11 residues. In DNA, the CDR3 is TGTGCCAGTAACAGGAACAATGAGCAGTTCTTC. It is translated as CASNRNNEQFF.

CDR3: CASSTGRTYEQYF. Here the CDR3 DNA reads TGTGCCAGCAGTACTGGCAGAACCTACGAGCAGTACTTC. The chain recombines TRBV2 with TRBJ2-7; D gene ambiguous. This CDR3 comprises 13 residues. Deletions cut 5 bases from V and 2 bases from J, with 10 bases between. CDR1 SNHLY and CDR2 FYNNEI come from the germline V gene. The complete variable domain, with remaining parts taken from reference TRBV2 and TRBJ2-7, reads EPEVTQTPSHQVTQMGQEVILRCVPISNHLYFYWYRQILGQKVEFLVSFYNNEISEKSEIFDDQFSVERPDGSNFTLKIRSTKLEDSAMYFCASSTGRTYEQYFGPGTRLTVT.